This T cell receptor (beta chain) was found in a study of graft-versus-host responses after intestinal transplantation. The germline CDR1 and CDR2 sequences are MNHNY and SVGAGI (reference sequence). The CDR3 has 16 residues. V lost 7 bases and J lost 0, with 16 bases in between. Clones were sequenced by immunoSEQ multiplex PCR, and TCRdb holds only the in-frame ones, with some missing. The profile shows approximately 100,000 clones, roughly 86% of them singletons. Study results and limitations: GvH clonotypes were identified within recipient marrow, with a subset emerging first in ileum or blood.

Concerning this clone: Its antigen remains unidentified.

The clonotype comes from a human patient who received an intestinal transplant, so some T cells may come from the graft donor. Material: PBMCs, obtained 255 days after intestinal transplant. The V call is TRBV6-6, the J call TRBJ1-5; TRBD1 is a possible D gene (5 bases). The CDR3 DNA sequence: TGTGCCAGCAATTTCCCCCAGGGTAATAGCAATCAGCCCCAGCATTTT. Protein product: CASNFPQGNSNQPQHF.